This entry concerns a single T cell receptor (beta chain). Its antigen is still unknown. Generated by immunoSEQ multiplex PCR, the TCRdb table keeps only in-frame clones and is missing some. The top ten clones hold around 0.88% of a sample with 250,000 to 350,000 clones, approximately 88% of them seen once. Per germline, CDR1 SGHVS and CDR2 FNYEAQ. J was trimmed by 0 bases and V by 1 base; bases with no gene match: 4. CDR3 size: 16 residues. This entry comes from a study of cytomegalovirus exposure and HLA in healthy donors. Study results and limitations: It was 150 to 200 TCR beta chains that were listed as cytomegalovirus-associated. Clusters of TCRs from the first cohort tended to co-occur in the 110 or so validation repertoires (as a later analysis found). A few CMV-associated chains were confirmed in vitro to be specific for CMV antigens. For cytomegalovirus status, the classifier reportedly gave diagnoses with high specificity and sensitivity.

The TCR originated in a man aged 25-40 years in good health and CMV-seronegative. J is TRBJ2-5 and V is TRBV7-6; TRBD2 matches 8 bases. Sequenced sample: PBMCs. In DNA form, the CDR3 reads TGTGCCAGCAGCTTAGTGGCTAGCGGGTACCAAGAGACCCAGTACTTC. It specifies CASSLVASGYQETQYF.